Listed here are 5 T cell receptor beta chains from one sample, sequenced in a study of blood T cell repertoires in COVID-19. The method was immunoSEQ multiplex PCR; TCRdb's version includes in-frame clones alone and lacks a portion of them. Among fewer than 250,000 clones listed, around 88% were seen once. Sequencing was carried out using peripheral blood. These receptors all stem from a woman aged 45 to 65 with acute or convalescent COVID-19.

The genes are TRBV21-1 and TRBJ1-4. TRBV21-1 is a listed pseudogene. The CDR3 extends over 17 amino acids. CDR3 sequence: CASSKKSRRIRNEKLFF. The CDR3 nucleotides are TGTGCCAGCAGCAAAAAGTCAAGGAGGATTAGGAATGAAAAACTGTTTTTT.

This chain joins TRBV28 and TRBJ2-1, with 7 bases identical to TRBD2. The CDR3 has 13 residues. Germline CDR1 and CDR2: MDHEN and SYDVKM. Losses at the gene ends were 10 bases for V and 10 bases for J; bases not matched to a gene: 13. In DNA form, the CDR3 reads TGTGCCACCTCCGGGACTAACAATCGGGAGCAGTTCTTC. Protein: CATSGTNNREQFF.

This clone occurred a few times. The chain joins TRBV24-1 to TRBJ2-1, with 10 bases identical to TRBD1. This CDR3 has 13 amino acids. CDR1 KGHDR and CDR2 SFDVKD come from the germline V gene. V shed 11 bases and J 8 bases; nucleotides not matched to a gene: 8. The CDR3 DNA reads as TGTGCCATCGGGACAGGGGTGATGGATGAGCAGTTCTTC. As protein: CAIGTGVMDEQFF.

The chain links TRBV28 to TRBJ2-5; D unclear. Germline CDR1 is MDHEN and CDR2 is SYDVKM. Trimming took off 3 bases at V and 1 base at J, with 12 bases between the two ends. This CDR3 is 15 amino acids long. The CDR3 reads CASSFMRPRQETQYF. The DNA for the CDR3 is TGTGCCAGCAGTTTTATGAGGCCTCGCCAAGAGACCCAGTACTTC.

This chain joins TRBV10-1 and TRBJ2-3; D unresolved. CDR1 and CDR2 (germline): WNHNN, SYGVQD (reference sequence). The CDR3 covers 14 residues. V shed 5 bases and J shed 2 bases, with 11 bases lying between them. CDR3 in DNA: TGCGCCAGCAGTTCTTCTATGAACACAGATACGCAGTATTTT. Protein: CASSSSMNTDTQYF.